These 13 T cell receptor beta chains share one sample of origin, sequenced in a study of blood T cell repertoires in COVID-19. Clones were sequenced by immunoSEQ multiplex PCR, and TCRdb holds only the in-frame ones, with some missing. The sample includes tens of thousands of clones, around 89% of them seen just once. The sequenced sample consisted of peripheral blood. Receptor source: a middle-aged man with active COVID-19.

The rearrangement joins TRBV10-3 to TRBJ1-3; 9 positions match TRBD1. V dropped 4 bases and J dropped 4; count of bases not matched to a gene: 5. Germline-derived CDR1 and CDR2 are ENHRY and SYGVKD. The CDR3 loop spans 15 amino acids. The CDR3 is CAISGTTGGGNTIYF. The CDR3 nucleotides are TGTGCCATCAGTGGAACAACAGGGGGCGGAAACACCATATATTTT.

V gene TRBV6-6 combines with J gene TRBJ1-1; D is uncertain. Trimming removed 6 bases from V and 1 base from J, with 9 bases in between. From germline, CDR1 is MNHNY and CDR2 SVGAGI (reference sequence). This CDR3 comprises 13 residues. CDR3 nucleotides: TGTGCCAGCAGGCGTCCGGGGAACACTGAAGCTTTCTTT. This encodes CASRRPGNTEAFF.

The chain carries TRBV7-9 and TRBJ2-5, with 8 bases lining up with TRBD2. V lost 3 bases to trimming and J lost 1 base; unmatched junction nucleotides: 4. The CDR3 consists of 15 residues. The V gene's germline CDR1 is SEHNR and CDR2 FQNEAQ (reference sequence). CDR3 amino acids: CASSFGGGGQETQYF. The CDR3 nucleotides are TGTGCCAGCAGCTTCGGGGGGGGCGGCCAAGAGACCCAGTACTTC.

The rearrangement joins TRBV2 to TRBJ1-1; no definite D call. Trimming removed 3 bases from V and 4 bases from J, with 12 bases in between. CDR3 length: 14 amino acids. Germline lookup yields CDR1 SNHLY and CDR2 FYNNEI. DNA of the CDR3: TGTGCCAGCAGTGAGAGGAGGGAGGGCACTGAAGCTTTCTTT. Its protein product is CASSERREGTEAFF.

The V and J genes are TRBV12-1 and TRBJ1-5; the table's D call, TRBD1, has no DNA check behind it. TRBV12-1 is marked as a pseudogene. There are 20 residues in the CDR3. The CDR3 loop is CASSFVVGTGELLGNQPQHF. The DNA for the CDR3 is TGTGCCAGCAGCTTTGTGGTGGGGACAGGGGAGTTGTTAGGCAATCAGCCCCAGCATTTT.

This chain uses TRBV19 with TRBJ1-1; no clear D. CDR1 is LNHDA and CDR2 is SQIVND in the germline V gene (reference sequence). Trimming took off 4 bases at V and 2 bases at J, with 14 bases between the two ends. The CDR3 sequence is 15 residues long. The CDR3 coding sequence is TGTGCCAGTAGTAGCGGCCAGCCCGGTAACACTGAAGCTTTCTTT. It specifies CASSSGQPGNTEAFF.

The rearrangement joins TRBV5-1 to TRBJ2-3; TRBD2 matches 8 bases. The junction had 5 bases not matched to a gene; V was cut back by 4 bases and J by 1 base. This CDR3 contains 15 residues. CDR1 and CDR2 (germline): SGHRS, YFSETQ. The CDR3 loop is CASSAGGAGTDTQYF. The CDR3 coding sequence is TGCGCCAGCAGCGCCGGGGGGGCCGGCACAGATACGCAGTATTTT.

DNA for the CDR3: TGTGCCAGCAGGGCAGGGGGCCCAGATACGCAGTATTTT. This gives the protein CASRAGGPDTQYF. The J gene is TRBJ2-3, the V gene TRBV2, with 8 positions matching TRBD1. CDR1 is SNHLY and CDR2 is FYNNEI in the germline V gene. V shed 6 bases and J 4 bases; nucleotides not matched to a gene: 3. There are 13 residues in the CDR3.

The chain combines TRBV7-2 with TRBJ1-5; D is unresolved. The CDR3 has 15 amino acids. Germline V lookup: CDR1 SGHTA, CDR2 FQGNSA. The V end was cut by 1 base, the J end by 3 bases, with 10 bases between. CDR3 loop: CASSLVIGDNQPQHF. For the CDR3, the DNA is TGTGCCAGCAGCTTAGTGATTGGAGACAATCAGCCCCAGCATTTT.

CDR3 bases: TGTGCCAGCAGCTTAGTTGCGGGGGGGCCCGTTGAGCAGTTCTTC. Its translation is CASSLVAGGPVEQFF. This chain uses TRBV11-2 with TRBJ2-1; 9 bases fit TRBD2. The V segment lost 1 base and the J segment 9 bases; nucleotides outside the gene matches: 7. From germline, CDR1 is SGHAT and CDR2 FQNNGV. The CDR3 runs 15 residues. Full variable domain (remainder filled in from reference TRBV11-2 and TRBJ2-1): EAGVAQSPRYKIIEKRQSVAFWCNPISGHATLYWYQQILGQGPKLLIQFQNNGVVDDSQLPKDRFSAERLKGVDSTLKIQPAKLEDSAVYLCASSLVAGGPVEQFFGPGTRLTVL.

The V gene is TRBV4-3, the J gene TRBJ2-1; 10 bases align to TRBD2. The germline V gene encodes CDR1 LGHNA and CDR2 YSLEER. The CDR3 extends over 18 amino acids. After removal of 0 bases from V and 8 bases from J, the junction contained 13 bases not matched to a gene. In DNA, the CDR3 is TGCGCCAGCAGCCAAGATAATCGAGCGGGGGGGCCTGTCGATGAGCAGTTCTTC. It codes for CASSQDNRAGGPVDEQFF.

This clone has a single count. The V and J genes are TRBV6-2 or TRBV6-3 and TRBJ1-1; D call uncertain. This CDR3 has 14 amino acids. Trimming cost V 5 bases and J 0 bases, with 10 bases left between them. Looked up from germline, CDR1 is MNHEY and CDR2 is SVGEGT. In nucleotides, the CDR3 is TGTGCCAGCAGTAAACAGATCATGAACACTGAAGCTTTCTTT. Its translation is CASSKQIMNTEAFF.

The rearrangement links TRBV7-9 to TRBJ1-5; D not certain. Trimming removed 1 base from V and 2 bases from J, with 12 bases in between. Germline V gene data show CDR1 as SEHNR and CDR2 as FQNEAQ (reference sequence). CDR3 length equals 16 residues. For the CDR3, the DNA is TGTGCCAGCAGCTTAGAGACTCAGAGGGGCAATCAGCCCCAGCATTTT. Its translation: CASSLETQRGNQPQHF.